This TCR beta chain was documented in a study of blood T cell repertoires in COVID-19. Study summary: Material from acute and convalescent COVID-19 was sourced from the United States, Italy and Spain.

The CDR3 is 17 amino acids. Germline V CDR1 and CDR2: MNHEY, SMNVEV (reference sequence). V dropped 9 bases and J dropped 6; count of bases not matched to a gene: 18. This clone was picked up one time. The Seattle site enrolled patients during active infection and followed them longitudinally. Study processing details: Estimated nucleated cell counts came from reference gene primer amplification. TCRdb keeps only in-frame clones here, not all; method: immunoSEQ multiplex PCR. The DNA gave D and trimming, while V, J and clone size come from that table. This sample has about 260,000 clones, with over 80% found just once.

What was sequenced was peripheral blood. This TCR derives from a woman in her seventies with COVID-19, enrolled during active disease. This rearrangement joins TRBV27 to TRBJ2-5, with 11 bases fitting TRBD2. CDR3 in amino acids: CASRDLWTSGSVQTQYF. CDR3 nucleotide sequence: TGTGCCAGTAGGGATTTATGGACTAGCGGGTCGGTGCAGACCCAGTACTTC.